This T cell receptor beta chain was captured in a study of blood T cell repertoires in COVID-19. Study-level information: The United States, Italy and Spain were the sources of the acute and convalescent COVID-19 samples. The analysed material was cDNA or gDNA that came from T cells, B-cell-depleted T cells, or PBMCs.

Per the authors' pipeline: Amplifying reference gene primers gave estimates of nucleated cell counts. Repertoires were generated with immunoSEQ multiplex PCR, while TCRdb's copy carries only in-frame clones and drops some. For V, J and clone size, that table is used; D and trimming come from the DNA. The table shows approximately 270,000 clones, with about four fifths occurring only once. Germline loops: CDR1 KGHSH, CDR2 LQKENI. Trimming took off 3 bases at V and 5 bases at J, with 14 bases between the two ends. The CDR3 contains 14 residues. The source of this sequence is a man at least 80 years old with acute or convalescent COVID-19. Specimen: peripheral blood. This sequence joins TRBV18 and TRBJ2-7, with D possibly TRBD2 on 5 matching bases. CDR3 DNA sequence: TGTGCCAGCTCACCGCTGACCAACGGGGACGAGCAGTACTTC. Translation: CASSPLTNGDEQYF. The full variable domain, completed using reference TRBV18 and TRBJ2-7, is NAGVMQNPRHLVRRRGQEARLRCSPMKGHSHVYWYRQLPEEGLKFMVYLQKENIIDESGMPKERFSAEFPKEGPSILRIQQVVRGDSAAYFCASSPLTNGDEQYFGPGTRLTVT.